This is a list of T cell receptor beta chains from one sample in a study of T cell responses to AZD1222 COVID-19 vaccine. Using immunoSEQ multiplex PCR, the repertoire was profiled, and TCRdb retains in-frame clones only, with some absent. The sample yields 70,000 or so clones, roughly 84% seen once. The sequences come from peripheral blood, collected on day 0 of AZD1222 vaccination. Receptors originate from an adult in good health. The CDR3 runs from the conserved cysteine through the conserved F or W. The D gene is left open where the match is weak. Expanded clones get a size class; other rows say once, few or many, or leave the size out.

size,V,J,D,DNA,CDR3
once,TRBV5-1,TRBJ2-1,-,TGCGCCAGCAGCCCCACCGGACAGTACATCAATGAGCAGTTCTTC,CASSPTGQYINEQFF
-,TRBV13,TRBJ2-5,-,TGTGCCAGCAGCCCTCCAGGGGCCGGGGAAGAGACCCAGTACTTC,CASSPPGAGEETQYF
-,TRBV12-3/TRBV12-4,TRBJ2-7,-,TGTGCCAGCAGTTTGACGGGCTACGAGCAGTACTTC,CASSLTGYEQYF
-,TRBV6-5,TRBJ2-4,-,TGTGCCAGCAACCAGGGCCTAGCCAAAAACATTCAGTACTTC,CASNQGLAKNIQYF
-,TRBV18,TRBJ1-2,-,TGTGCCAGCTCACCCGGGACAACAGGAGGAGATGGCTACACCTTC,CASSPGTTGGDGYTF
once,TRBV4-3,TRBJ1-2,-,TGCGCCAGCAGCCAAGGGGCAGGGAGGGCGGTTGGCTACACCTTC,CASSQGAGRAVGYTF
-,TRBV2,TRBJ1-6,-,TGTGCCAGCAGTGAATTTGGCTCAGGATCCAATTCACCCCTCCACTTT,CASSEFGSGSNSPLHF
-,TRBV27,TRBJ1-6,-,TGTGCCAGCACTACCCAGGCCGAGAATTCACCCCTCCACTTT,CASTTQAENSPLHF
-,TRBV21-1,TRBJ1-4,-,TGTGCCAGCACTCAAAGAAGGACAGGGAGTGGAAAACTGTTTTTT,CASTQRRTGSGKLFF
-,TRBV5-4,TRBJ2-2,-,TGTGCCAGCAGCTCCAGACAGACGAACACCGGGGAGCTGTTTTTT,CASSSRQTNTGELFF
-,TRBV30,TRBJ2-7,-,TGTGCCTGGAGTAGGCCCTACTACGAGCAGTACTTC,CAWSRPYYEQYF
few,TRBV19,TRBJ1-5,-,TGTGCCAGTAGCACAGGGAGGGACTACGGCAATCAGCCCCAGCATTTT,CASSTGRDYGNQPQHF
once,TRBV5-5,TRBJ2-3,TRBD2,TGTGCCAGCAGCTTCCGCATAGCGGGGGACCGCACAGATACGCAGTATTTT,CASSFRIAGDRTDTQYF
-,TRBV5-4,TRBJ2-1,-,TGTGCCAGCAGCTCGGTTCGGACAGTCGTCAATGAGCAGTTCTTC,CASSSVRTVVNEQFF
-,TRBV13,TRBJ1-1,TRBD1,TGTGCCAGCAGCCGCGGACCGGGACAGGGGAACACTGAAGCTTTCTTT,CASSRGPGQGNTEAFF
-,TRBV20-1,TRBJ2-3,-,TGCAGTGCTAGTCCGGGGTCGGGGGCAGATACGCAGTATTTT,CSASPGSGADTQYF
-,TRBV3-1/TRBV3-2,TRBJ1-4,-,TGTGCCAGCAGCCAAGGAGGGGCAACTAATGAAAAACTGTTTTTT,CASSQGGATNEKLFF